This TCR beta chain appears in the sequencing data of a study of beta chain features in type 1 diabetes (dated by TCRdb to between 2017 and 2018). For the wider study: Patients and healthy donors did not differ in mean age, gender distribution, total cell number or subset yield. Across all samples, approximately 98,000,000 sorted cells were examined, and cell number per subset correlated strongly with RNA yield. In the study, TCRB repertoires of sorted circulating CD4+ T cell subsets from recently diagnosed type 1 diabetes patients were compared with those of matched healthy donors. Regulatory and stem cell-like memory subsets were obtained from only 8 patients and roughly 8 healthy donors, while naive and central memory subsets were obtained from all 30 or so donors. What the work shows at the level of the full study, not this receptor alone: Type 1 diabetes patients showed a moderate but significant shortening of TCRB CDR3 length in all four CD4+ subsets. Because the HLA sub-analyses included only small numbers of individuals, any influence of HLA type on TCRB rearrangement was left unresolved. Because cDNA was sequenced instead of genomic DNA, highly expressing activated cells could be over-represented, though the groups showed no difference in activation or CD3 levels. At VDJ recombination sites, patients with type 1 diabetes made fewer insertions and deleted more nucleotides, a pattern implying thymic rearrangement abnormalities. PCR might favor shorter templates, but patient and control samples were amplified and corrected together, so any skew would affect both groups equally. Naive, central memory and regulatory TCRB repertoires appeared more similar among patients than among healthy donors.

V and J lose 3 bases and 3 bases, and a span of 12 bases separates them. Via the germline V gene, CDR1 is KGHSH and CDR2 LQKENI. The CDR3, from cysteine to phenylalanine, totals 14 residues. This entry keeps only the CDR3 DNA: 42 bases, framed from base 1. In this sample, this clone turned up a few times. Its cognate antigen has yet to be identified. Nothing much larger sits one base from this clone, and base qualities are not available. In the same sample, other DNA sequences code for this CDR3. The entire isolated RNA was reverse transcribed using the High Capacity cDNA Reverse Transcription Kit, and thus expressed TCRB transcripts were sequenced. Deep immunoSEQ sequencing was performed on naive, central memory and regulatory T cell samples, with an average of roughly 3.6 million total reads per sample. Sorted cells were lysed in RLT buffer, and RNA was extracted using DNase-treated RNeasy Micro or Mini kits according to cell number. Each cell subset was processed separately to prevent cross-contamination, with patient and healthy donor samples processed together. The immunoSEQ multiplex PCR was used to amplify TCRB sequences from cDNA, generating 87-bp fragments that spanned the CDR3 region. Sequencing of the amplicons was done on the Illumina HiSeq platform. Per the authors' processing: PCR bias was computationally corrected using synthetic template baselines, reads within Hamming distance 2 were collapsed, and singletons that could not be merged were discarded. Reads were aligned to IMGT to assign V, D and J genes, CDR3 length, and insertions or deletions at six rearrangement sites. Within each subset, clonotype counts were normalized to the number of sorted cells before true diversity and Gini coefficients were calculated with the tcR R package. The overlap coefficient, calculated on TCRB nucleotide sequences, was used to quantify repertoire sharing. Out-of-frame TCRB sequences from naive cells were analyzed to stand in for the pre-selection repertoire. In TCRdb, the immuneACCESS table is reduced to in-frame sequences with V and J assigned. These tables do not hold every clone; where another copy was compared, an unresolved V gene accounts for under half, and the others remain unexplained. That table supplies the V and J calls and clone size; D and trimming were determined from the DNA. Across this sample there are 900,000 or so clones, with under 20% seen only once. The ten biggest clones cover 0.023% of the sample.

A single peripheral blood draw of approximately 110 mL on average was collected from each donor into heparinised tubes. Naive, central memory, regulatory and stem cell-like memory CD4+ T cells were sorted on a BD FACSAria II using a panel including CD45RO, CCR7, CD25, CD127, CD95 and CD27. All sorted populations exceeded 95% purity. Right away, PBMCs were isolated by Lymphoprep density gradient centrifugation and were stained directly, with no culture step. So that batch effects would be minimized, each experiment stained and sorted samples in pairs, pairing one healthy donor with one patient. The TCR comes from a woman between 18 and 29 years old in good health. The sequence links TRBV18 to TRBJ2-7; the D region possibly corresponds to TRBD1 (6 bases align). The material sequenced was naive CD4+ T cells from blood. The cell subset or site tag for this specimen amounts to: true naive CD4+ T cells. CDR3 sequence: CASSPGTTNYEQYF. The DNA sequence follows: TGTGCCAGCTCACCCGGGACAACCAACTACGAGCAGTACTTC.